A selection of T cell receptor beta chains follows, all from one sample in a study of T-cell memory formation after mild COVID-19. TCRdb reanalysed the 5' RACE reads using MiXCR and keeps one entry per CDR3 protein. The sample consists of about 150,000 distinct CDR3 sequences, 15% to 20% of them appearing once. What was sequenced was PBMCs or a T cell subset sorted from them (not recorded which). Every receptor here comes from an adult woman who had mild COVID-19 (a few samples of this study predate the infection). Cell type and time point are not known. Both conserved end residues are part of each CDR3. The D gene is left open where the match is weak. The size entry is marked missing in some rows and otherwise reads once, few, many or a size class.

TRBV20-1	.	few	TRBJ1-2	CSARPEGYGYTF	TGCAGTGCTAGGCCGGAGGGCTATGGCTACACCTTC
TRBV4-2	.	few	TRBJ2-6	CASSQDFAGTDAGANVLTF	TGTGCCAGCAGCCAGGACTTTGCCGGGACGGATGCTGGGGCCAACGTCCTGACTTTC
TRBV5-1	TRBD2	few	TRBJ2-7	CASSLQSGGYEQYF	TGCGCCAGCAGCTTGCAAAGCGGGGGATACGAGCAGTACTTC
TRBV20-1	.	few	TRBJ2-3	CSASAADLSTDTQYF	TGCAGTGCTAGCGCAGCGGATTTAAGCACAGATACGCAGTATTTT
TRBV7-9	.	few	TRBJ1-6	CASSLERNSPLHF	TGTGCCAGCAGCTTAGAGAGGAATTCACCCCTCCACTTT
TRBV29-1	TRBD2	few	TRBJ2-7	CSVLTSVLYEQYF	TGCAGCGTTCTGACTAGCGTACTCTACGAGCAGTACTTC
TRBV12-3/TRBV12-4	.	.	TRBJ1-2	CASTGSKWNYGYTF	TGTGCCAGCACAGGTTCGAAGTGGAACTATGGCTACACCTTC
TRBV25-1	.	few	TRBJ1-2	CASSASRGYGYTF	TGTGCCAGCAGTGCCTCCCGGGGCTATGGCTACACCTTC
TRBV20-1	TRBD2	few	TRBJ2-3	CSARGHSGSSTDTQYF	TGCAGTGCTAGAGGTCATAGCGGGAGCTCCACAGATACGCAGTATTTT
TRBV6-1	.	.	TRBJ2-5	CARLALPGRVQYF	TGTGCCAGGCTGGCACTGCCCGGCCGGGTTCAGTACTTC
TRBV24-1	.	.	TRBJ2-1	CATSAPIQSGEQFF	TGTGCCACCAGTGCCCCCATACAATCGGGTGAGCAGTTCTTC
TRBV5-4	TRBD2	.	TRBJ2-1	CASGGTSGGDNEQFF	TGTGCCAGCGGGGGGACTAGCGGGGGAGACAATGAGCAGTTCTTC
TRBV7-9	.	few	TRBJ1-2	CASSPRGTIRSYTF	TGTGCCAGCAGCCCAAGGGGGACAATTCGGTCCTACACCTTC
TRBV20-1	TRBD2	few	TRBJ2-5	CSALSSGEQETQYF	TGCAGTGCTCTCTCTAGCGGGGAACAAGAGACCCAGTACTTC
TRBV12-3/TRBV12-4	.	few	TRBJ2-1	CASSPEEPGEQFF	TGTGCCAGCAGCCCCGAGGAGCCAGGGGAGCAGTTCTTC
TRBV6-5	.	few	TRBJ1-3	CASRKSFWNSGNTIYF	TGTGCCAGCCGCAAGTCGTTCTGGAACTCTGGAAACACCATATATTTT
TRBV12-3/TRBV12-4	.	.	TRBJ2-3	CASTFRRTGRTDTQYF	TGTGCCAGCACCTTTCGCAGGACTGGACGCACAGATACGCAGTATTTT
TRBV11-2	.	.	TRBJ2-3	CASSLSKTRKYF	TGTGCCAGCAGCTTGAGCAAGACTAGAAAGTATTTT
TRBV4-3	TRBD1	many	TRBJ2-2	CASSQDEGAPGELFF	TGCGCCAGCAGCCAAGATGAGGGGGCGCCCGGGGAGCTGTTTTTT
TRBV7-9	.	few	TRBJ2-1	CASSSLARGKEQFF	TGTGCCAGCAGCTCGTTGGCCCGGGGGAAGGAGCAGTTCTTC
TRBV29-1	.	.	TRBJ1-2	CSVADRGYGYTF	TGCAGCGTTGCAGACAGAGGCTATGGCTACACCTTC
TRBV5-6	.	.	TRBJ2-1	CASSSRGHYNEQFF	TGTGCCAGCAGCTCTAGGGGACACTACAATGAGCAGTTCTTC
TRBV3-1	.	.	TRBJ2-1	CASSQINEQFF	TGTGCCAGCAGCCAGATCAATGAGCAGTTCTTC
TRBV18	.	few	TRBJ2-1	CASSPQPGGSEQFF	TGTGCCAGCTCACCCCAGCCTGGGGGGAGTGAGCAGTTCTTC
TRBV20-1	.	.	TRBJ2-2	CSARMFDRGPGELFF	TGCAGTGCTAGGATGTTCGATAGGGGCCCCGGGGAGCTGTTTTTT
TRBV7-8	TRBD1	.	TRBJ2-1	CASRWDRGLRRVSYNEQFF	TGTGCCAGCAGATGGGACAGGGGGCTGAGGAGGGTATCGTACAATGAGCAGTTCTTC
TRBV18	TRBD1	few	TRBJ2-7	CASGSGQSYEQYF	TGTGCCAGCGGATCGGGACAGAGCTACGAGCAGTACTTC
TRBV29-1	TRBD2	few	TRBJ2-5	CSVEDPGGVIGETQYF	TGCAGCGTTGAAGATCCGGGGGGGGTCATAGGAGAGACCCAGTACTTC
TRBV20-1	.	few	TRBJ1-2	CSARDPGLDGYTF	TGCAGTGCTAGAGACCCAGGGTTGGATGGCTACACCTTC
TRBV9	TRBD2	many	TRBJ2-3	CASSGTSGRDTQYF	TGTGCCAGCAGCGGGACTAGCGGGAGGGATACGCAGTATTTT
TRBV7-9	.	.	TRBJ1-6	CASSLQEFSPLHF	TGTGCCAGCAGCTTACAGGAATTTTCACCCCTCCACTTT
TRBV12-3/TRBV12-4	.	.	TRBJ1-1	CASSMSTEAFF	TGTGCCAGCAGTATGAGCACTGAAGCTTTCTTT
TRBV5-1	TRBD2	.	TRBJ2-3	CASSKQTSEGTQYF	TGCGCCAGCAGCAAACAGACTAGCGAGGGTACGCAGTATTTT
TRBV30	.	.	TRBJ1-4	CAWRDSVGWANEKLFF	TGTGCCTGGAGAGATTCAGTAGGGTGGGCTAATGAAAAACTGTTTTTT
TRBV12-3/TRBV12-4	.	.	TRBJ1-1	CASSFAGDYTEAFF	TGTGCCAGCAGTTTCGCTGGGGACTACACTGAAGCTTTCTTT
TRBV30	.	.	TRBJ1-2	CAWKLAAYGYTF	TGTGCCTGGAAGTTAGCAGCCTATGGCTACACCTTC
TRBV6-5	.	few	TRBJ2-3	CASSSLGSLADTQYF	TGTGCCAGCAGTTCCTTGGGGTCCTTGGCAGATACGCAGTATTTT
TRBV5-1	TRBD1	few	TRBJ2-5	CASSWTGTEVETQYF	TGCGCCAGCAGCTGGACCGGGACAGAAGTAGAGACCCAGTACTTC
TRBV24-1	.	.	TRBJ1-3	CATSDRTESSGNTIYF	TGTGCCACCAGTGACCGGACAGAGAGCTCTGGAAACACCATATATTTT
TRBV12-3/TRBV12-4	TRBD2	.	TRBJ2-1	CASSLGSGLAAYNEQFF	TGTGCCAGCAGTTTGGGGTCGGGACTAGCGGCCTACAATGAGCAGTTCTTC
TRBV12-3/TRBV12-4	TRBD1	few	TRBJ2-7	CASSPGTGSEQYF	TGTGCCAGCAGTCCCGGGACAGGGTCCGAGCAGTACTTC
TRBV5-6	TRBD2	few	TRBJ2-3	CASSLRSGTLFTDTQYF	TGTGCCAGCAGCTTGAGAAGCGGGACCCTCTTCACAGATACGCAGTATTTT
TRBV29-1	TRBD1	few	TRBJ2-7	CSVIMGQGAYEQYF	TGCAGCGTTATAATGGGACAGGGGGCCTACGAGCAGTACTTC
TRBV24-1	TRBD2	.	TRBJ2-5	CATSPSRSSGRSETQYF	TGTGCCACCAGCCCCTCACGCTCTAGCGGGAGGTCGGAGACCCAGTACTTC
TRBV27	TRBD1	.	TRBJ1-5	CASSSAQPTGEPQHF	TGTGCCAGCAGTTCGGCCCAACCGACAGGGGAGCCCCAGCATTTT
TRBV12-3/TRBV12-4	.	.	TRBJ2-1	CASTRLGDEQFF	TGTGCCAGCACCCGTTTGGGCGATGAGCAGTTCTTC
TRBV7-3	TRBD2	few	TRBJ2-1	CASSRLGLAANNEQFF	TGTGCCAGCAGCCGACTCGGACTAGCGGCAAACAATGAGCAGTTCTTC
TRBV29-1	.	.	TRBJ2-1	CSAAHKEQFF	TGCAGCGCCGCTCACAAGGAGCAGTTCTTC
TRBV12-3/TRBV12-4	TRBD1	.	TRBJ1-5	CASSRTTGIGNQPQHF	TGTGCCAGCAGTCGAACGACAGGGATTGGCAATCAGCCCCAGCATTTT
TRBV7-8	.	few	TRBJ1-2	CASSLGATNYGYTF	TGTGCCAGCAGCTTAGGCGCCACCAACTATGGCTACACCTTC
TRBV7-2	TRBD2	few	TRBJ2-7	CASSSGLARYEQYF	TGTGCCAGCAGCTCCGGACTAGCGAGATACGAGCAGTACTTC
TRBV5-1	TRBD2	many	TRBJ2-7	CASSFASGYEQYF	TGCGCCAGCAGCTTCGCTAGCGGCTACGAGCAGTACTTC
TRBV11-2	.	few	TRBJ2-7	CASSVRYEQYF	TGTGCCAGCAGCGTTCGATACGAGCAGTACTTC
TRBV20-1	TRBD1	.	TRBJ1-2	CSQPGQGARGYTF	TGCAGCCAACCGGGACAGGGGGCGCGGGGCTACACCTTC
TRBV20-1	TRBD2	few	TRBJ2-1	CSASGLAGVRSSYNEQFF	TGCAGTGCTAGTGGACTAGCGGGAGTCCGAAGCTCCTACAATGAGCAGTTCTTC
TRBV29-1	.	.	TRBJ2-7	CSVEAPGVEQYF	TGCAGCGTTGAAGCCCCAGGGGTCGAGCAGTACTTC
TRBV20-1	.	few	TRBJ2-1	CSANGRKRSYNEQFF	TGCAGTGCTAATGGGAGAAAAAGGTCCTACAATGAGCAGTTCTTC
TRBV12-3/TRBV12-4	TRBD2	few	TRBJ2-1	CASSLGPSGSYNEQFF	TGTGCCAGCAGTTTAGGGCCTAGCGGATCCTACAATGAGCAGTTCTTC
TRBV5-1	TRBD1	.	TRBJ2-3	CASSFLGQATSDTQYF	TGCGCCAGCAGCTTCCTAGGACAGGCAACATCAGATACGCAGTATTTT